The 14 T cell receptor beta chains below were found in one sample sequenced in a study of blood T cell repertoires in COVID-19. Data came from immunoSEQ multiplex PCR; TCRdb stores just in-frame clones and leaves some out. The sample yields roughly 100,000 clones, roughly 80% seen once. The sequencing sample was made of peripheral blood. These receptor sequences come from a woman older than 75 with active or convalescent COVID-19.

The rearrangement links TRBV19 to TRBJ2-7; D unresolved. This CDR3 spans 11 amino acids. V lost 6 bases and J 6 bases, leaving 9 bases between the germline ends. The germline gives CDR1 LNHDA, CDR2 SQIVND (reference sequence). In nucleotides, the CDR3 is TGTGCCAGTAGGAGCTCATCCGAGCAGTACTTC. It specifies CASRSSSEQYF.

The chain carries TRBV28 and TRBJ2-1; D not certain. V was trimmed by 3 bases and J by 0 bases, leaving 9 bases between them. Germline V lookup: CDR1 MDHEN, CDR2 SYDVKM. This CDR3 is built from 15 residues. The CDR3 spells CASSFRRSSYNEQFF. The DNA for the CDR3 is TGTGCCAGCAGTTTCCGGCGGAGCTCCTACAATGAGCAGTTCTTC.

CDR3 DNA sequence: TGTGCCAGCAGCGTCTTAGCGGGAGGGCCAAATGAGCAGTTCTTC. Amino acid sequence: CASSVLAGGPNEQFF. The V and J genes are TRBV9 and TRBJ2-1; 11 bases agree with TRBD2. Trimming at V came to 2 bases and at J to 7 bases, leaving 5 bases not matched to a gene. In germline, CDR1 is SGDLS, CDR2 YYNGEE. This CDR3 is 15 amino acids long.

V gene TRBV30 combines with J gene TRBJ1-3; 8 nucleotides line up with TRBD1. The length of the CDR3 is 13 residues. Trimming cost V 5 bases and J 4 bases; bases outside gene matches: 4. Germline loops: CDR1 GTSNPN, CDR2 SVGIG (reference sequence). CDR3 region: CAWDRGTGNTIYF. In nucleotides, the CDR3 is TGTGCCTGGGACAGGGGAACAGGAAACACCATATATTTT.

The chain has TRBV5-1 and TRBJ2-5, with 14 bases that match TRBD2. The length of the CDR3 is 16 residues. CDR1 SGHRS and CDR2 YFSETQ come from the germline V gene. The junction had 7 bases not matched to a gene; V was cut back by 4 bases and J by 5 bases. Here the CDR3 reads CASSQGLAGESETQYF. The DNA of the CDR3 is TGCGCCAGCAGCCAGGGACTAGCGGGAGAGTCGGAGACCCAGTACTTC. The variable domain in full, with the rest retrieved from reference TRBV5-1 and TRBJ2-5, is KAGVTQTPRYLIKTRGQQVTLSCSPISGHRSVSWYQQTPGQGLQFLFEYFSETQRNKGNFPGRFSGRQFSNSRSEMNVSTLELGDSALYLCASSQGLAGESETQYFGPGTRLLVL.

The count of this clone is one. One end of the junction does not line up with germline, which may come from a read error. The CDR3 protein is CASSFRDREGDF. The CDR3 DNA is TGTGCCAGCAGTTTCCGGGACAGGGAAGGGGATTTT. The chain recombines TRBV28 with TRBJ1-5; 9 bases match TRBD1. The CDR3 consists of 12 residues. Germline assignment: CDR1 MDHEN and CDR2 SYDVKM. The full variable domain, with the rest looked up from reference TRBV28 and TRBJ1-5, is DVKVTQSSRYLVKRTGEKVFLECVQDMDHENMFWYRQDPGLGLRLIYFSYDVKMKEKGDIPEGYSVSREKKERFSLILESASTNQTSMYLCASSFRDREGDFGDGTRLSIL.

This chain connects TRBV10-3 to TRBJ1-5, with D hard to call. V was pared by 0 bases and J by 3 bases, with 6 bases between. CDR1 and CDR2 from the germline V gene are ENHRY and SYGVKD. This CDR3 is 14 amino acids long. The DNA for the CDR3 is TGTGCCATCAGTGAGTCGGCGGTCAATCAGCCCCAGCATTTT. Protein: CAISESAVNQPQHF.

V is TRBV9 and J is TRBJ2-1, with D perhaps TRBD1 (6 bases). The length of the CDR3 is 15 residues. Trimming pared 2 bases from V and 3 bases from J, leaving 12 bases between. The V gene's germline CDR1 is SGDLS and CDR2 YYNGEE. CDR3 nucleotide sequence: TGTGCCAGCAGCGTTACAGGGTTAGGCTACAATGAGCAGTTCTTC. Translated: CASSVTGLGYNEQFF. Based on the CDR3 plus reference TRBV9 and TRBJ2-1, the full variable domain is DSGVTQTPKHLITATGQRVTLRCSPRSGDLSVYWYQQSLDQGLQFLIQYYNGEERAKGNILERFSAQQFPDLHSELNLSSLELGDSALYFCASSVTGLGYNEQFFGPGTRLTVL.

The J gene is TRBJ2-7, the V gene TRBV28; 10 bases match TRBD1. Germline CDR1 is MDHEN and CDR2 is SYDVKM. The CDR3 consists of 12 residues. The CDR3 sequence: CTSGQGGYEQYF. For the CDR3, the DNA is TGTACATCAGGACAGGGGGGATACGAGCAGTACTTC.

CDR3 region: CASSLGTGTSAKSSYNEQFF. The CDR3 nucleotides read TGTGCCAGCAGCTTAGGGACCGGGACTAGCGCCAAAAGCTCCTACAATGAGCAGTTCTTC. J is TRBJ2-1 and V is TRBV7-6; 10 nucleotides agree with TRBD2. J lost 0 bases, V lost 1 base, and 12 bases had no gene match. The CDR3 extends over 20 amino acids. Looked up from germline, CDR1 is SGHVS and CDR2 is FNYEAQ.

This sequence joins TRBV7-2 and TRBJ2-2; perhaps TRBD1 as D (6 bases). Germline CDR1 and CDR2: SGHTA and FQGNSA. V was cut by 1 base and J by 1 base, with 10 bases left in between. This CDR3 has 16 amino acids. The CDR3 nucleotides are TGTGCCAGCAGCTTAGTAGGACAGTTGAACACCGGGGAGCTGTTTTTT. Residues: CASSLVGQLNTGELFF.

The chain couples TRBV24-1 to TRBJ1-2; 9 bases align to TRBD1. Trimming took 3 bases from V and 8 from J; bases not matched to a gene: 6. The CDR3 loop spans 14 amino acids. CDR1 and CDR2 from the germline V gene are KGHDR and SFDVKD. The CDR3 here is CATSDVGTGHGYTF. In DNA, the CDR3 is TGTGCCACCAGTGATGTAGGGACAGGGCACGGCTACACCTTC.

The chain combines TRBV18 with TRBJ2-7; a weak D match, TRBD2 (6 bases). Trimming removed 5 bases from V and 2 bases from J, with 16 bases in between. The CDR3 length is 15 residues. Germline-derived CDR1 and CDR2 are KGHSH and LQKENI. The CDR3 bases are TGTGCCAGCTCAGGGGTAGCGACTAGGACCTACGAGCAGTACTTC. This codes for CASSGVATRTYEQYF.

V usage is TRBV24-1 and J usage is TRBJ1-2, with D maybe TRBD1 (5 bases). This CDR3 has 17 amino acids. Trimming cost V 4 bases and J 0 bases, with 17 bases left between them. Germline CDR1 and CDR2: KGHDR and SFDVKD. The CDR3 DNA reads as TGTGCCACCAGTGACGCCGGGACTTATATTTCTAACTATGGCTACACCTTC. Translated: CATSDAGTYISNYGYTF.